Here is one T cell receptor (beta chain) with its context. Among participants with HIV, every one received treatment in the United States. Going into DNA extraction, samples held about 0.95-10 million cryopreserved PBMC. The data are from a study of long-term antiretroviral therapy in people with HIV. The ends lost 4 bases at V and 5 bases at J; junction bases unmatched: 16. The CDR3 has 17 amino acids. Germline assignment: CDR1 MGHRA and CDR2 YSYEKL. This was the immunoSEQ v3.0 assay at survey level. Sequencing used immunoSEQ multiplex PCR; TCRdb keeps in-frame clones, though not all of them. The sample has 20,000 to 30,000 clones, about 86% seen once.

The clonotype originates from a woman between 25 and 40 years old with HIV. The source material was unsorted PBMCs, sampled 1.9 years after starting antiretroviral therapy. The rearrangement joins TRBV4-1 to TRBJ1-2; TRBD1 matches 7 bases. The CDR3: CASSLQEGTADLYGYTF. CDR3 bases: TGCGCCAGCAGCCTCCAGGAGGGGACAGCAGATCTATATGGCTACACCTTC.